The T cell receptor (beta chain) described here comes from a study of shared clonotypes between healthy human individuals. This CDR3 is built from 17 residues. The junction had 13 bases not matched to a gene; V was cut back by 3 bases and J by 6 bases. Germline V gives CDR1 MNHEY, CDR2 SMNVEV (reference sequence). Study-wide points: Clonotypes which were not shared had lower generation probabilities than clonotypes that all four donors shared. Donor clonotype sharing was expected to depend on sequencing depth.

Of note for this clone: Its antigen is unknown.

Sorted-subset replicate PCR reactions were performed with around 200 ng DNA, corresponding to tens of thousands of T cell genomes. TCRdb's table, derived via immunoSEQ multiplex PCR, lists solely in-frame clones and lacks some. The table records about 2.1 million clones, more than 85% of them present only once. CD45RO-negative CD8 cells positively selected for CCR7 made up the naive population, which excluded terminally differentiated effector memory CD45RA+ cells. Adult donors, all healthy and HIV-negative, had no recent acute infections or vaccinations. The clonotype was recovered from a man between 18 and 35 years old in good health. Some clones in this sample may be carry-over from other donors' samples. The material sequenced was naive CD8+ T cells from PBMCs. This rearrangement joins TRBV27 to TRBJ1-1; 10 nucleotides agree with TRBD1. The CDR3 DNA reads TGTGCCAGCAGTTTTTTCCCTCCCCGGGACAGGGGTTCTGAAGCTTTCTTT. Its translation is CASSFFPPRDRGSEAFF.